The 27 T cell receptor beta chains in this list originate from one sample, sequenced in a study of beta chain features in type 1 diabetes. General observations from the study: TCRB CDR3 length was moderately but significantly reduced in all four CD4+ subsets of Type 1 diabetes patients.

No antigens are known for them. Investigators reverse transcribed all isolated RNA, so they sequenced expressed TCRB transcripts. Here immunoSEQ multiplex PCR was the method, and the copy in TCRdb shows in-frame clones only, minus some. The sample includes 40,000 or so clones, roughly 68% of them seen just once. Specimen: Tregs from blood. The receptors were sampled from a young woman with type 1 diabetes.

The gene calls are TRBV11-2 and TRBJ2-3, with TRBD1 identical over 10 bases. After removal of 5 bases from V and 5 bases from J, the junction contained 1 base not matched to a gene. The CDR3 sequence is 13 residues long. CDR1 and CDR2 from the germline V gene are SGHAT and FQNNGV. The DNA of the CDR3 is TGTGCCAGCAGCCGGGACAGGGGAGATACGCAGTATTTT. Translating gives CASSRDRGDTQYF.

V gene TRBV29-1 combines with J gene TRBJ2-1, with 7 bases matching TRBD2. The CDR3 extends over 14 amino acids. CDR1 and CDR2 from the germline V gene are SQVTM and ANQGSEA. The trim removed 4 bases at V and 8 bases at J, leaving 11 bases unmatched. The CDR3 sequence: CSVVKWAGVDEQFF. The CDR3 nucleotides are TGCAGCGTTGTCAAGTGGGCGGGAGTCGATGAGCAGTTCTTC.

V gene TRBV7-9 combines with J gene TRBJ1-1; D remains ambiguous. There are 14 residues in the CDR3. Trimming cost V 7 bases and J 1 base, with 13 bases left between them. The germline V gene encodes CDR1 SEHNR and CDR2 FQNEAQ (reference sequence). The CDR3 coding sequence is TGTGCCAGCATTAGGGAGGCCCCGAACACTGAAGCTTTCTTT. Translated, it gives CASIREAPNTEAFF.

This clone appeared a few times. The chain joins TRBV6-5 to TRBJ2-3; TRBD2 might be the D (5 bases). CDR1 is MNHEY, CDR2 SVGAGI, per germline. This CDR3 contains 16 residues. The V end lost 0 bases, the J end lost 6 bases, and 16 bases lay between the germline ends. Here the CDR3 DNA reads TGTGCCAGCAGTTACTCACGGGAAATCGCACGGGATACGCAGTATTTT. It yields the protein CASSYSREIARDTQYF.

J is TRBJ1-5 and V is TRBV19; 8 positions match TRBD1. CDR1 is LNHDA, CDR2 SQIVND, per germline (reference sequence). This CDR3 is 16 amino acids long. V dropped 5 bases and J dropped 9; count of bases not matched to a gene: 15. CDR3 region: CASSVDRVVGVRPQHF. In nucleotides, the CDR3 is TGTGCCAGTAGTGTGGACAGGGTGGTCGGGGTTCGGCCCCAGCATTTT.

The V gene is TRBV12-5, the J gene TRBJ1-5; 8 bases align to TRBD1. Germline V gene data show CDR1 as LGHNT and CDR2 as FRNRAP. The CDR3 runs 15 residues. With 1 base clipped from V and 7 bases from J, the junction kept 6 bases outside the gene matches. CDR3 sequence (DNA): TGTGCTAGTGGTTTGGGTGACAGGGGCGGACAGCCCCAGCATTTT. It codes for CASGLGDRGGQPQHF.

The chain combines TRBV10-1 with TRBJ2-1, with D hard to call. The CDR3 runs to 15 residues. Trimming removed 2 bases at V and 2 bases at J, with 10 bases between. Germline V gives CDR1 WNHNN, CDR2 SYGVQD (reference sequence). The chain's CDR3 is CASSEREFPYNEQFF. CDR3 DNA: TGCGCCAGCAGTGAGCGAGAATTCCCCTACAATGAGCAGTTCTTC.

This clone appeared a few times. The V and J genes are TRBV30 and TRBJ1-2; unclear D gene. CDR1 and CDR2 from the germline V gene are GTSNPN and SVGIG (reference sequence). The V end lost 7 bases, the J end lost 8 bases, and 11 bases lay between the germline ends. The CDR3 loop spans 10 amino acids. The CDR3 DNA follows: TGTGCCTTGCAGCGTGGCGGCTACACCTTC. Translating gives CALQRGGYTF.

The chain is built from TRBV18 and TRBJ2-7; 7 bases line up with TRBD2. Germline values: CDR1 KGHSH, CDR2 LQKENI. The CDR3 has 12 residues. Germline trimming cut 8 bases from V and 5 bases from J; bases unmatched to any gene: 6. The CDR3 DNA is TGTGCCAGCGGGGGGGATTCTCACGAGCAGTACTTC. Translation gives CASGGDSHEQYF.

This rearrangement joins TRBV5-4 to TRBJ2-5; 11 bases are shared with TRBD2. The CDR3 totals 18 residues. Germline V gene sequence: CDR1 SGHNT, CDR2 YYREEE (reference sequence). The J segment lost 2 bases and the V segment lost 0 bases, leaving 9 bases of the junction unmatched. As DNA, the CDR3 is TGTGCCAGCAGCTTGGGGGGGGGTGGGACTAGCGGACAAGAGACCCAGTACTTC. Translation gives CASSLGGGGTSGQETQYF.

The genes are TRBV5-1 and TRBJ1-1; maybe TRBD1 (5 bases). The V gene's germline CDR1 is SGHRS and CDR2 YFSETQ. The V gene lost 0 bases and the J gene lost 5 bases, with 8 bases spanning the gap. The CDR3 covers 13 residues. CDR3 protein: CASSLADRTEAFF. The DNA of the CDR3 is TGCGCCAGCAGCTTGGCCGACAGAACTGAAGCTTTCTTT.

The J gene is TRBJ1-4, the V gene TRBV4-1, with 7 bases identical to TRBD1. V shed 3 bases and J 8 bases; nucleotides not matched to a gene: 12. The CDR3 sequence is 16 residues long. In germline, CDR1 is MGHRA, CDR2 YSYEKL. The CDR3 nucleotides are TGCGCCAGCAGCCACGAAGGGACAGTTGGACGGGAAAAACTGTTTTTT. Translation gives CASSHEGTVGREKLFF.

As DNA, the CDR3 is TGTGCCAGCAGCAGTCCTAGCGGGGGGGCAGAGACCCAGTACTTC. This translates into CASSSPSGGAETQYF. V usage is TRBV27 and J usage is TRBJ2-5; 12 bases are shared with TRBD2. The J segment lost 4 bases and the V segment lost 6 bases, leaving 6 bases of the junction unmatched. The CDR3 loop spans 15 amino acids. From germline, CDR1 is MNHEY and CDR2 SMNVEV (reference sequence).

This clone was detected a few times. V and J are TRBV10-3 and TRBJ2-5; D remains unclear. The DNA end is a closer match to TRBJ2-7, so the J assignment may be wrong. CDR3 length equals 12 residues. Germline CDR1 is ENHRY and CDR2 is SYGVKD. DNA of the CDR3: TGTGCCATCAGTGAGTCCCATTACGAGCAGTACTTC. This codes for CAISESHYEQYF.

The chain couples TRBV7-2 to TRBJ2-3, with D possibly matching TRBD2 (5 bases). The germline V and J ends were trimmed by 5 bases and 11 bases, with 14 bases remaining between them. This CDR3 comprises 12 residues. CDR1 and CDR2 (germline): SGHTA, FQGNSA. The CDR3 sequence is CASSTRPEGQYF. CDR3 coding DNA: TGTGCCAGCAGCACTCGACCTGAGGGGCAGTATTTT.

The chain is built from TRBV28 and TRBJ2-7; 8 bases line up with TRBD1. The CDR3 spans 14 residues. V was pared by 6 bases and J by 3 bases, with 7 bases of the junction left unmatched. Per the germline V gene, CDR1 is MDHEN and CDR2 is SYDVKM. The CDR3 loop reads CASRISDRVYEQYF. The CDR3 DNA reads TGTGCCAGCAGAATCTCGGACAGGGTCTACGAGCAGTACTTC.

This clone was recorded a few times. V and J are TRBV11-3 and TRBJ1-1, with 7 bases that match TRBD1. The CDR3 totals 12 residues. J gave up 9 bases and V 4 bases, and 5 bases lay outside the gene matches. CDR1 and CDR2 from the germline V gene are SGHNT and YENEEA. CDR3 sequence (DNA): TGTGCCAGCAGCTCCGACAGGGTGAAAGCTTTCTTT. Amino acid sequence: CASSSDRVKAFF.

This sequence joins TRBV7-9 and TRBJ2-7, with D uncertain. Germline V gives CDR1 SEHNR, CDR2 FQNEAQ (reference sequence). This CDR3 is built from 11 residues. Trimming cost V 3 bases and J 5 bases, with 5 bases left between them. CDR3 loop: CASSFQDEQYF. The CDR3 nucleotides read TGTGCCAGCAGCTTTCAGGACGAGCAGTACTTC.

This sequence joins TRBV7-2 and TRBJ2-7, with D tentatively TRBD2 (5 bases). Per germline, CDR1 SGHTA and CDR2 FQGNSA. With 1 base removed from V and 4 bases from J, the gap between germline ends came to 8 bases. This CDR3 contains 13 residues. The CDR3 region is CASSLVEVYEQYF. The CDR3 region has the DNA TGTGCCAGCAGCTTAGTGGAGGTGTACGAGCAGTACTTC.

V usage is TRBV11-2 and J usage is TRBJ2-5, with D maybe TRBD2 (9 bases). The CDR3 has 17 residues. Trimming shortened V by 1 base and J by 5 bases, and 20 bases separated the two germline ends. Germline CDR1 SGHAT, CDR2 FQNNGV. CDR3 amino acids: CASSLGASGTGAETQYF. CDR3 bases: TGTGCCAGCAGCTTAGGAGCTAGCGGGACAGGTGCGGAGACCCAGTACTTC. The full variable domain, with the rest looked up from reference TRBV11-2 and TRBJ2-5, is EAGVAQSPRYKIIEKRQSVAFWCNPISGHATLYWYQQILGQGPKLLIQFQNNGVVDDSQLPKDRFSAERLKGVDSTLKIQPAKLEDSAVYLCASSLGASGTGAETQYFGPGTRLLVL.

The chain employs TRBV4-2 and TRBJ2-1, with TRBD1 matching 8 bases. The CDR3 runs 16 residues. J gave up 8 bases and V 1 base, and 10 bases lay outside the gene matches. Germline V gene data show CDR1 as LGHNA and CDR2 as YNFKEQ. This CDR3 is CASSQGQGARRDEQFF. The CDR3 DNA follows: TGTGCCAGCAGCCAAGGTCAGGGGGCGCGACGGGATGAGCAGTTCTTC.

In this sample, this clone turned up once. This rearrangement joins TRBV5-1 to TRBJ1-2, with 10 bases that match TRBD1. In germline, CDR1 is SGHRS, CDR2 YFSETQ. Trimming at V came to 4 bases and at J to 6 bases, leaving 3 bases not matched to a gene. CDR3 length: 13 amino acids. CDR3 loop: CASSVGTGDGYTF. For the CDR3, the DNA is TGCGCCAGCAGCGTCGGGACAGGGGATGGCTACACCTTC.

This clone was observed a few times. The genes are TRBV7-3 and TRBJ2-1; maybe TRBD2 (6 bases). The V and J ends lost 2 bases and 3 bases respectively, with 11 bases between them. The CDR3 sequence is 15 residues long. Germline assignment: CDR1 SGHTA and CDR2 FQGTGA. CDR3 protein: CASSLFPRDYNEQFF. As DNA, the CDR3 is TGTGCCAGCAGCTTATTCCCGCGGGACTACAATGAGCAGTTCTTC.

The sample holds a few counts of this clone. The chain couples TRBV7-2 to TRBJ2-3; possible D gene TRBD2, 6 bases. V lost 3 bases, J lost 2 bases, and 15 bases lay in between. The CDR3 length is 16 residues. Germline CDR1 SGHTA, CDR2 FQGNSA. The CDR3: CASSFNPGLLTDTQYF. CDR3 DNA sequence: TGTGCCAGCAGCTTTAACCCGGGACTTCTCACAGATACGCAGTATTTT.

This clone was seen a few times. V is TRBV10-3 and J is TRBJ2-1, with D unclear. CDR1 ENHRY and CDR2 SYGVKD come from the germline V gene. The CDR3 length is 14 residues. The germline V and J ends were trimmed by 3 bases and 4 bases, with 10 bases remaining between them. The CDR3 DNA reads TGTGCCATCAGTGACCACGCACGGTACAATGAGCAGTTCTTC. The encoded protein is CAISDHARYNEQFF.

J is TRBJ2-2 and V is TRBV25-1; D possibly corresponds to TRBD1 (5 bases). This CDR3 is built from 14 residues. V lost 5 bases and J lost 1, with 8 bases in between. Germline CDR1 is MGHDK and CDR2 is SYGVNS. The CDR3 is CASSPGWNTGELFF. CDR3 sequence (DNA): TGTGCCAGCAGTCCAGGGTGGAACACCGGGGAGCTGTTTTTT. The complete variable domain, with remaining parts taken from reference TRBV25-1 and TRBJ2-2, reads EADIYQTPRYLVIGTGKKITLECSQTMGHDKMYWYQQDPGMELHLIHYSYGVNSTEKGDLSSESTVSRIRTEHFPLTLESARPSHTSQYLCASSPGWNTGELFFGEGSRLTVL.

V usage is TRBV20-1 and J usage is TRBJ2-7; D is uncertain. Trimming left V 4 bases short and J 4 bases short, with 8 bases between. The CDR3 covers 11 residues. The germline gives CDR1 DFQATT, CDR2 SNEGSKA (reference sequence). The CDR3 region is CSATPLYEQYF. CDR3 in DNA: TGCAGTGCTACCCCATTGTACGAGCAGTACTTC.